This T cell receptor (beta chain) was recovered during a study of CD8 T cells in ankylosing spondylitis. As to this clonotype: Its target is unknown.

Quantitative 5'-RACE was performed with molecular barcodes, and it yielded the TCR beta libraries. A single record per CDR3 protein comes from TCRdb applying MiXCR to the 5' RACE reads. The repertoire holds 350,000 to 450,000 distinct CDR3 sequences, with 20% to 25% as singletons. Study-wide results and limits: One TCR beta motif, made up of eight or nine highly homologous variants, appeared characteristic of ankylosing spondylitis blood. Disease-associated clonotypes exhibited CD8+ identity and were relatively infrequent in peripheral blood.

Sequencing input: blood, either unsorted or a sorted T cell fraction (not recorded which). The sequence was obtained from a male donor with ankylosing spondylitis or in good health (not recorded which).

CDR3 loop: CSAPGTGGLETQYF. The CDR3, as DNA: TGCAGCGCTCCCGGGACAGGGGGGCTAGAGACCCAGTACTTC. The J gene is TRBJ2-5, the V gene TRBV29-1; 11 nucleotides agree with TRBD1. CDR3 size: 14 residues. Germline assignment: CDR1 SQVTM and CDR2 ANQGSEA. The J segment lost 4 bases and the V segment lost 7 bases, leaving 8 bases of the junction unmatched.